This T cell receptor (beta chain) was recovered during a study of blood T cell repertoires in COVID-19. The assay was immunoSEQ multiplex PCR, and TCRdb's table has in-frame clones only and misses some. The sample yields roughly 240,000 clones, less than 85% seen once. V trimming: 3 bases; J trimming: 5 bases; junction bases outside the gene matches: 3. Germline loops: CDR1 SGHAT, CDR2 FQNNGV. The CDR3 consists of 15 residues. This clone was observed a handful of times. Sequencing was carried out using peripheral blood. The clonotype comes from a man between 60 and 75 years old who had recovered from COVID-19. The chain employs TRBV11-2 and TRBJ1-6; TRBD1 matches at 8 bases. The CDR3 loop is CASSFLGQDNSPLHF. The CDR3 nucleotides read TGTGCCAGCAGCTTCCTGGGACAGGATAATTCACCCCTCCACTTT. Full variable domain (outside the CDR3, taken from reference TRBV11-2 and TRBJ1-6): EAGVAQSPRYKIIEKRQSVAFWCNPISGHATLYWYQQILGQGPKLLIQFQNNGVVDDSQLPKDRFSAERLKGVDSTLKIQPAKLEDSAVYLCASSFLGQDNSPLHFGNGTRLTVT.